The 25 T cell receptor beta chains presented below share a single source sample, sequenced in a study of CD8+CD57+ T cells in acquired aplastic anemia. Profiling that covered TCR beta VDJ and CDR3 relied on genomic DNA as its template. One entry per CDR3 protein, called by TCRdb with MiXCR from the reads. The sample yields 190,000 or so distinct CDR3 sequences, over 55% seen once. Specimen: sorted CD4+, CD8+, or CD8+CD57+ T cells (not recorded which) from PBMCs. All receptors derive from a human donor in good health.

The chain employs TRBV9 and TRBJ2-5, with a tentative D call TRBD2 (5 bases). Germline CDR1 and CDR2: SGDLS and YYNGEE. With 0 bases removed from V and 5 bases from J, the gap between germline ends came to 14 bases. The CDR3 covers 15 residues. CDR3 sequence: CASSVENKRRETQYF. In nucleotides, the CDR3 is TGTGCCAGCAGCGTAGAGAATAAGCGGCGCGAGACCCAGTACTTC.

This clonotype showed up just a few times. This chain links TRBV29-1 with TRBJ2-1; D not resolved. The ends were cut back, 2 bases at V and 0 bases at J, with 5 bases in the middle. The CDR3 consists of 13 residues. Germline assignment: CDR1 SQVTM and CDR2 ANQGSEA. CDR3 sequence reads: CSVEHHSYNEQFF. Written as DNA, the CDR3 is TGCAGCGTTGAACACCACTCCTACAATGAGCAGTTCTTC.

This clonotype has at least ten counts. V usage is TRBV20-1 and J usage is TRBJ1-2, with 11 bases aligning to TRBD1. The junction had 10 bases not matched to a gene; V was cut back by 0 bases and J by 7 bases. The V gene's germline CDR1 is DFQATT and CDR2 SNEGSKA (reference sequence). This CDR3 contains 16 residues. CDR3 region: CSARDRDRGLYGGYTF. In DNA, the CDR3 is TGCAGTGCTAGAGATAGGGACAGGGGGTTATACGGTGGCTACACCTTC.

The J gene is TRBJ2-7, the V gene TRBV9; D possibly corresponds to TRBD1 (6 bases). The CDR3 runs 13 residues. Germline V CDR1 and CDR2: SGDLS, YYNGEE. V lost 4 bases to trimming and J lost 5 bases, with 13 bases between them. CDR3 DNA sequence: TGTGCCAGCAGCCTTACAGGGTTTGACGAGCAGTACTTC. It encodes CASSLTGFDEQYF.

The rearrangement links TRBV7-6 to TRBJ1-3; no definite D call. The CDR3 spans 15 residues. Germline V gene data show CDR1 as SGHVS and CDR2 as FNYEAQ. V lost 1 base and J lost 3, with 10 bases in between. In DNA form, the CDR3 reads TGTGCCAGCAGCTTAGTGGAGGGAAATGGAAACACCATATATTTT. Translation: CASSLVEGNGNTIYF.

The V call is TRBV20-1, the J call TRBJ2-7; D might be TRBD1 (5 bases). CDR3 length: 14 residues. CDR1 DFQATT and CDR2 SNEGSKA come from the germline V gene (reference sequence). V shed 6 bases and J shed 1 base, with 16 bases lying between them. DNA of the CDR3: TGCAGTGCCGTTCTCTCTTCAGGGTCCTACGAGCAGTACTTC. Translated, it gives CSAVLSSGSYEQYF.

The chain joins TRBV7-9 to TRBJ1-2, with 8 bases aligning to TRBD1. The CDR3 is made up of 14 amino acids. V shed 2 bases and J 8 bases; nucleotides not matched to a gene: 7. Germline CDR1 and CDR2: SEHNR and FQNEAQ (reference sequence). CDR3 in DNA: TGTGCCAGCAGCTTACGGGCAGGGGGCATAGGCTACACCTTC. The encoded protein is CASSLRAGGIGYTF. Filled out from reference TRBV7-9 and TRBJ1-2, the complete variable domain reads DTGVSQNPRHKITKRGQNVTFRCDPISEHNRLYWYRQTLGQGPEFLTYFQNEAQLEKSRLLSDRFSAERPKGSFSTLEIQRTEQGDSAMYLCASSLRAGGIGYTFGSGTRLTVV.

V is TRBV7-6 and J is TRBJ2-7; 7 bases line up with TRBD2. Germline trimming cut 3 bases from V and 5 bases from J; bases unmatched to any gene: 10. The CDR3 consists of 15 residues. In germline, CDR1 is SGHVS, CDR2 FNYEAQ. This CDR3 is CASSLAGAWVDEQYF. CDR3 sequence (DNA): TGTGCCAGCAGCTTGGCGGGAGCATGGGTAGACGAGCAGTACTTC. Combining the CDR3 with reference TRBV7-6 and TRBJ2-7 gives the whole variable domain GAGVSQSPRYKVTKRGQDVALRCDPISGHVSLYWYRQALGQGPEFLTYFNYEAQQDKSGLPNDRFSAERPEGSISTLTIQRTEQRDSAMYRCASSLAGAWVDEQYFGPGTRLTVT.

The rearrangement links TRBV7-8 to TRBJ1-2; D unresolved. In germline, CDR1 is SGHVS, CDR2 FQNEAQ. The V and J ends lost 2 bases and 12 bases respectively, with 13 bases between them. This CDR3 is built from 12 residues. CDR3 in amino acids: CASSLRDAFNTF. The CDR3 nucleotides are TGTGCCAGCAGCTTAAGGGATGCGTTTAACACCTTC.

The chain couples TRBV7-8 to TRBJ1-2; D is uncertain. Trimming shortened V by 2 bases and J by 4 bases, and 14 bases separated the two germline ends. The CDR3 totals 15 residues. CDR1 is SGHVS, CDR2 FQNEAQ, per germline. CDR3 protein: CASSLTAGNVYGYTF. In DNA, the CDR3 is TGTGCCAGCAGCTTAACCGCAGGAAACGTCTATGGCTACACCTTC.

The V and J genes are TRBV29-1 and TRBJ2-3; the match to TRBD1 covers 9 bases. In germline, CDR1 is SQVTM, CDR2 ANQGSEA. The V and J ends lost 7 bases and 2 bases, in that order; junction bases with no gene match: 4. The CDR3 loop spans 13 amino acids. CDR3 amino acids: CSATGGLTDTQYF. In nucleotides, the CDR3 is TGCAGCGCAACAGGGGGCCTCACAGATACGCAGTATTTT.

This chain links TRBV9 with TRBJ2-3; 10 bases agree with TRBD2. V lost 0 bases, J lost 11 bases, and 9 bases stayed unmatched. Germline lookup yields CDR1 SGDLS and CDR2 YYNGEE. CDR3 length: 15 amino acids. CDR3: CASSVVAGGNNEQYF. CDR3 in DNA: TGTGCCAGCAGCGTAGTAGCGGGAGGAAACAATGAGCAGTATTTT.

The rearrangement uses TRBV20-1 and TRBJ2-7; weak D call: TRBD2 (6 bases). V dropped 0 bases and J dropped 0 bases, with 15 bases sitting between them. Germline V gene sequence: CDR1 DFQATT, CDR2 SNEGSKA (reference sequence). The CDR3 contains 16 residues. CDR3 sequence: CSARDYLASVSYEQYF. The DNA of the CDR3 is TGCAGTGCTAGAGATTACCTAGCGTCAGTCTCCTACGAGCAGTACTTC.

This rearrangement joins TRBV24-1 to TRBJ1-5, with D maybe TRBD1 (5 bases). The V end was cut by 6 bases, the J end by 6 bases, with 11 bases between. The CDR3 runs to 13 residues. The V gene's germline CDR1 is KGHDR and CDR2 SFDVKD. The CDR3: CATSRAGFQPQHF. The CDR3 DNA follows: TGTGCCACCAGTAGGGCAGGGTTTCAGCCCCAGCATTTT.

This chain connects TRBV20-1 to TRBJ2-1; D is ambiguous. Germline-derived CDR1 and CDR2 are DFQATT and SNEGSKA (reference sequence). The length of the CDR3 is 10 residues. Trimming stripped 3 bases from V and 6 bases from J, with 3 bases between. The CDR3 loop reads CSASINEQFF. CDR3 nucleotide sequence: TGCAGTGCTAGTATCAATGAGCAGTTCTTC.

This clonotype was seen many times. V gene TRBV2 combines with J gene TRBJ2-7; no firm D call. The V end was cut by 6 bases, the J end by 1 base, with 10 bases between. CDR1 is SNHLY and CDR2 is FYNNEI in the germline V gene. CDR3 length: 13 amino acids. The CDR3 DNA sequence: TGTGCCAGCAGCGCGACTGTTTCCTACGAGCAGTACTTC. Amino acid sequence: CASSATVSYEQYF. The full variable domain, in which reference TRBV2 and TRBJ2-7 provide the parts outside the CDR3, is EPEVTQTPSHQVTQMGQEVILRCVPISNHLYFYWYRQILGQKVEFLVSFYNNEISEKSEIFDDQFSVERPDGSNFTLKIRSTKLEDSAMYFCASSATVSYEQYFGPGTRLTVT.

This clonotype was counted between two and nine times. A read error may explain this, as a much larger clone is one base away. The chain links TRBV3-1 to TRBJ2-7, with D hard to call. The germline V gene encodes CDR1 LGHDT and CDR2 YNNKEL (reference sequence). This CDR3 is 12 amino acids long. The CDR3: CAGSQDQREQYF. CDR3 nucleotides: TGTGCCGGCAGCCAAGATCAACGCGAGCAGTACTTC.

This chain joins TRBV5-1 and TRBJ2-5; weak D call: TRBD1 (6 bases). In germline, CDR1 is SGHRS, CDR2 YFSETQ. The CDR3 length is 15 residues. Deletions cut 4 bases from V and 2 bases from J, with 15 bases between. The CDR3 sequence: CASSAGTGQQETQYF. CDR3 bases: TGCGCCAGCAGCGCCGGAACAGGGCAACAAGAGACCCAGTACTTC.

This clonotype was detected ten times or more. The rearrangement joins TRBV12-3 or TRBV12-4 to TRBJ2-1; D gene unclear. This CDR3 spans 15 amino acids. Trimming left V 6 bases short and J 0 bases short, with 12 bases between. CDR3 nucleotide sequence: TGTGCCAGCAGGCAACTGAAAAGCTCCTACAATGAGCAGTTCTTC. Translation: CASRQLKSSYNEQFF.

This chain uses TRBV9 with TRBJ1-1; D might be TRBD1 (6 bases). Germline V gives CDR1 SGDLS, CDR2 YYNGEE. The CDR3 extends over 14 amino acids. Between the trimmed V and J ends, which lost 3 bases and 0 bases, there was a span of 9 bases. For the CDR3, the DNA is TGTGCCAGCAGCGCCGGGACACTGAACACTGAAGCTTTCTTT. The encoded protein is CASSAGTLNTEAFF.

This clonotype was counted between two and nine times. This chain links TRBV12-3 or TRBV12-4 with TRBJ2-7; the D gene is possibly TRBD2 (7 bases). The CDR3 runs 14 residues. The V end lost 10 bases, the J end lost 2 bases, and 18 bases lay between the germline ends. CDR3 amino acids: CATKPGGQAYEQYF. Written as DNA, the CDR3 is TGTGCCACTAAGCCCGGGGGGCAGGCCTACGAGCAGTACTTC.

The rearrangement uses TRBV5-1 and TRBJ2-7; 11 bases match TRBD1. This CDR3 region has 16 residues. V lost 7 bases to trimming and J lost 4 bases; unmatched junction nucleotides: 13. Germline loops: CDR1 SGHRS, CDR2 YFSETQ. The CDR3 spells CASSSGTGTGGYEQYF. CDR3 nucleotides: TGCGCCAGCTCTTCCGGAACCGGGACAGGGGGATACGAGCAGTACTTC.

The V call is TRBV7-9, the J call TRBJ1-1; 11 bases fit TRBD1. CDR3 length: 15 residues. V lost 1 base and J lost 8; bases outside the gene matches: 6. Germline values: CDR1 SEHNR, CDR2 FQNEAQ (reference sequence). CDR3 in DNA: TGTGCCAGCAGCTTAGGAGGGACAGGGGGTATAGAAGCTTTCTTT. It specifies CASSLGGTGGIEAFF.

The chain links TRBV20-1 to TRBJ2-2; D perhaps matches TRBD1 (6 bases). This CDR3 is 15 amino acids long. The V and J ends lost 3 bases and 7 bases respectively, with 18 bases between them. Germline V gene data show CDR1 as DFQATT and CDR2 as SNEGSKA (reference sequence). Written as DNA, the CDR3 is TGCAGTGCTAGTTCCCAGGGGCGTTGTGGCGGGGAGCTGTTTTTT. Encoded protein: CSASSQGRCGGELFF.

This clonotype was counted a few times. This chain uses TRBV10-2 with TRBJ2-7; no clear D gene. V was trimmed by 8 bases and J by 2 bases, leaving 13 bases between them. The CDR3 is made up of 13 amino acids. Germline assignment: CDR1 WSHSY and CDR2 SAAADI. In DNA form, the CDR3 reads TGCGCCAGCTCAGCACTTACCACCTACGAGCAGTACTTC. Protein product: CASSALTTYEQYF.